This TCR beta chain was recorded in a study of shared clonotypes between healthy human individuals. Sequencing used immunoSEQ multiplex PCR; TCRdb keeps in-frame clones, though not all of them. The repertoire includes about 2.3 million clones, approximately 90% of them detected once, and about 0.41% sits in the top ten. The CDR3 extends over 16 amino acids. V gave up 4 bases and J gave up 0 bases, with 13 bases separating them. Germline CDR1 MNHEY, CDR2 SMNVEV (reference sequence). The clonotype was recovered from a man between 18 and 35 years old in good health. Some clones in this sample may be carry-over from other donors' samples. The sequenced sample was naive CD4+ T cells from PBMCs. The subset is: CD45RA+ positively selected. The V gene is TRBV27, the J gene TRBJ2-1; D call uncertain. DNA of the CDR3: TGTGCCAGCAGTTCGCGACTGCCCAGCTCCTACAATGAGCAGTTCTTC. As protein: CASSSRLPSSYNEQFF.